This entry describes one T cell receptor beta chain. Terminally differentiated effector memory CD45RA+ cells were excluded from the naive CD8 cells, which were CD45RO-negative and positively selected for CCR7. Sequencing used immunoSEQ multiplex PCR; TCRdb keeps in-frame clones, though not all of them. Here the sample spans 1.5 million to 2.5 million clones, about 95% being singletons. The data derive from a study of shared clonotypes between healthy human individuals. Study as a whole: CD4 naive and CD4 memory each took three plates per donor, while CD8 naive took two and CD8 memory one.

The germline V and J ends were trimmed by 6 bases and 1 base, with 18 bases remaining between them. Germline assignment: CDR1 LGHNA and CDR2 YNFKEQ. CDR3 length: 16 residues. Input material: naive CD8+ T cells sorted from blood. This TCR was recovered from a man younger than 35 in good health. The chain has TRBV4-2 and TRBJ1-1, with D tentatively TRBD1 (6 bases). CDR3 nucleotide sequence: TGTGCCAGCAGGTGGACAGAGGAGAGTCCGAACACTGAAGCTTTCTTT. It codes for CASRWTEESPNTEAFF.